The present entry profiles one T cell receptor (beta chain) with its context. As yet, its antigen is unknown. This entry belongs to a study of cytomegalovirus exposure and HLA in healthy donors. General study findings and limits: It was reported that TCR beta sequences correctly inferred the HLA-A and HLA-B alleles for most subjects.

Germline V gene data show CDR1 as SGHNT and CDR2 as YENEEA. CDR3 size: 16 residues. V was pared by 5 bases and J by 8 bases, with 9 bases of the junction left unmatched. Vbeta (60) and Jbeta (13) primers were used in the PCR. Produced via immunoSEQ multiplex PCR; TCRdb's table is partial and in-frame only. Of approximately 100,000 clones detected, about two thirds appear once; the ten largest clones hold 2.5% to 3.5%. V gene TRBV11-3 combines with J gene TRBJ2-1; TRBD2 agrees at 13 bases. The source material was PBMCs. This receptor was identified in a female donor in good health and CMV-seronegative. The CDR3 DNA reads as TGTGCCAGCAGCCCGAGGGGACTAGCGGGACTCGATGAGCAGTTCTTC. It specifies CASSPRGLAGLDEQFF.